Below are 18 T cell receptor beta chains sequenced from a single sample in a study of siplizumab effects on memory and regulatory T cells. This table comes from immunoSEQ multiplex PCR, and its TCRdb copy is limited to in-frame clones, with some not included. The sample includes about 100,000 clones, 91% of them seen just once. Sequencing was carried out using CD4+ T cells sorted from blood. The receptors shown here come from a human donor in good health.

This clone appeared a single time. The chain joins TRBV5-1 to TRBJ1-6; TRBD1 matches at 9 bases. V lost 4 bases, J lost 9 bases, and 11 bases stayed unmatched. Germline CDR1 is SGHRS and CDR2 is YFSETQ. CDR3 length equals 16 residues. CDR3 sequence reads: CASSPQGTGTSSPLHF. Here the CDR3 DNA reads TGCGCCAGCAGCCCACAGGGGACAGGGACGAGTTCACCCCTCCACTTT.

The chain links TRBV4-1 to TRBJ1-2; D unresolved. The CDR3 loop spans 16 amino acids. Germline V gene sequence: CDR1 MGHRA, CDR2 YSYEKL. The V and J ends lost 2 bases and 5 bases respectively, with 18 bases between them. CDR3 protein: CASSQSGYESMYGYTF. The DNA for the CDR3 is TGCGCCAGCAGCCAATCGGGATACGAGTCTATGTATGGCTACACCTTC.

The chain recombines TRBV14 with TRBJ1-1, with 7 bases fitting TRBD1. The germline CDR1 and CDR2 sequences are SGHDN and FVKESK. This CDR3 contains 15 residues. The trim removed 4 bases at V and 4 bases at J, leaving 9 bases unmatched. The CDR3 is CASSPQRTGFTEAFF. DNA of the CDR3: TGTGCCAGCAGCCCCCAGCGGACAGGATTCACTGAAGCTTTCTTT.

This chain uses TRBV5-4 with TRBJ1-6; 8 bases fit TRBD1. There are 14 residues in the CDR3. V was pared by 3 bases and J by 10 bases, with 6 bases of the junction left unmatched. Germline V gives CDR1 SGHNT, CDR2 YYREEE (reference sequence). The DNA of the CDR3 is TGTGCCAGCAGCTCCGGGACAGGATGGTCACCCCTCCACTTT. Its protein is CASSSGTGWSPLHF. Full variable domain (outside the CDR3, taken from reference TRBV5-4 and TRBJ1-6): ETGVTQSPTHLIKTRGQQVTLRCSSQSGHNTVSWYQQALGQGPQFIFQYYREEENGRGNFPPRFSGLQFPNYSSELNVNALELDDSALYLCASSSGTGWSPLHFGNGTRLTVT.

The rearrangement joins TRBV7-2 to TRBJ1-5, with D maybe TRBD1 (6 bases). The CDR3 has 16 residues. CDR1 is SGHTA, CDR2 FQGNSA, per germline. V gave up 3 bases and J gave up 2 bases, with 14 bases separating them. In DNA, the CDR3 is TGTGCCAGCAGCTTTTGGGGGGCCTCAGGCAATCAGCCCCAGCATTTT. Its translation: CASSFWGASGNQPQHF.

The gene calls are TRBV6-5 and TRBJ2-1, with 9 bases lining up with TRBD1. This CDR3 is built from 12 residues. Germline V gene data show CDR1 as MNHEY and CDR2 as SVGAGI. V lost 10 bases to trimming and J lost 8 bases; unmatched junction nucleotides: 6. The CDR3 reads CANRGRWDEQFF. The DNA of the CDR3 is TGTGCCAACAGGGGGCGTTGGGATGAGCAGTTCTTC.

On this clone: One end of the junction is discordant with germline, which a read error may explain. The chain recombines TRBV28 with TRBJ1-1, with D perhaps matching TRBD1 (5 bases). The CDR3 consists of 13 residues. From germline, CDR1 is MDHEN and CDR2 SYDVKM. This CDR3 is CASSSTGTVRSLF. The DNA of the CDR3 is TGTGCCAGCAGTTCGACCGGGACCGTCCGCTCTCTCTTT.

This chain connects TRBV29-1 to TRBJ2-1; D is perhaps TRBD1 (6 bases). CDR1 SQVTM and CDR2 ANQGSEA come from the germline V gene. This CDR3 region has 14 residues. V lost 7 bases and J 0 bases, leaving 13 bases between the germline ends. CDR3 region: CSGKQGSSYNEQFF. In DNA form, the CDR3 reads TGCAGCGGTAAACAGGGAAGCTCCTACAATGAGCAGTTCTTC.

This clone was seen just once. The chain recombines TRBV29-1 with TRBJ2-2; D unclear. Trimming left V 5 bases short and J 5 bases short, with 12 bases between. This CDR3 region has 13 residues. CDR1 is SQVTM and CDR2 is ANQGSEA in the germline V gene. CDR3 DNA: TGCAGCGTTCCGGCTCAGATGACCGGGGAGCTGTTTTTT. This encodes CSVPAQMTGELFF.

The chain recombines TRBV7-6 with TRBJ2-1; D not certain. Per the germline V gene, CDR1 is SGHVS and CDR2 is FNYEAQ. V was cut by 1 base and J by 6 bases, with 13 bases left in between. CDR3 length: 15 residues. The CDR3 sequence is CASSLGSGLGNEQFF. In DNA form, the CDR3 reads TGTGCCAGCAGCTTAGGCTCCGGCTTGGGCAATGAGCAGTTCTTC.

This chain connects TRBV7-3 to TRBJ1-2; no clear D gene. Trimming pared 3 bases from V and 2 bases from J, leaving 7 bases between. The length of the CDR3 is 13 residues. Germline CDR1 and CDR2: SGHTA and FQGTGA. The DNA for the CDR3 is TGTGCCAGCAGCTTCCCAGTAAACTATGGCTACACCTTC. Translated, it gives CASSFPVNYGYTF.

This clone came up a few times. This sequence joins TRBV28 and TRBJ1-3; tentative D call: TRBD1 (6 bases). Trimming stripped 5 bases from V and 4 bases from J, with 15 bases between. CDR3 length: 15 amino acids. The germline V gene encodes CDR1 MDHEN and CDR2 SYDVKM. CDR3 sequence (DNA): TGTGCCAGCAGTACCGGGGGGGCGGTGGGAAACACCATATATTTT. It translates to CASSTGGAVGNTIYF. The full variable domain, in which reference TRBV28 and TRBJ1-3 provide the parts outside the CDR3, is DVKVTQSSRYLVKRTGEKVFLECVQDMDHENMFWYRQDPGLGLRLIYFSYDVKMKEKGDIPEGYSVSREKKERFSLILESASTNQTSMYLCASSTGGAVGNTIYFGEGSWLTVV.

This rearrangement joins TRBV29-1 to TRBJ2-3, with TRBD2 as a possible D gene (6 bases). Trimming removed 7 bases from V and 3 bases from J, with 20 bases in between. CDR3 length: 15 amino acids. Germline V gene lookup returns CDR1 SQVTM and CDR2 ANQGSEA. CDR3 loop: CSAGDLPMGTDTQYF. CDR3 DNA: TGCAGCGCCGGGGACTTACCGATGGGGACAGATACGCAGTATTTT.

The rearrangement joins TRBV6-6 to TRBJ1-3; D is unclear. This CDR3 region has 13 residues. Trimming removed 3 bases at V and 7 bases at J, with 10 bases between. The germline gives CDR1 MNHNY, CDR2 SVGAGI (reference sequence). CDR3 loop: CASSYGVENTIYF. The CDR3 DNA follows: TGTGCCAGCAGTTATGGGGTCGAGAACACCATATATTTT.

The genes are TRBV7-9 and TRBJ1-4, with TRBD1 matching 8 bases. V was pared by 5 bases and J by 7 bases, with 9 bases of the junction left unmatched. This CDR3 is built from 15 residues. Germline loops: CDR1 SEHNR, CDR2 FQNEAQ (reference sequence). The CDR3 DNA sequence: TGTGCCAGCAGCGACATTCGGGACAGGTCTGAAAAACTGTTTTTT. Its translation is CASSDIRDRSEKLFF. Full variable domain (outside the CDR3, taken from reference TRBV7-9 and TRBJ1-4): DTGVSQNPRHKITKRGQNVTFRCDPISEHNRLYWYRQTLGQGPEFLTYFQNEAQLEKSRLLSDRFSAERPKGSFSTLEIQRTEQGDSAMYLCASSDIRDRSEKLFFGSGTQLSVL.

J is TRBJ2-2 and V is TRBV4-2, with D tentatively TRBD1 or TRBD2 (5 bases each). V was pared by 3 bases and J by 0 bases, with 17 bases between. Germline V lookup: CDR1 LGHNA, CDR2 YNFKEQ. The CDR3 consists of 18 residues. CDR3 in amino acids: CASSQPPAGTANTGELFF. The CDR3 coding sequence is TGTGCCAGCAGCCAGCCACCCGCCGGGACGGCGAACACCGGGGAGCTGTTTTTT.

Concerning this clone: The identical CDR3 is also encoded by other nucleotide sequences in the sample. The CDR3 DNA follows: TGTGCCAGCAGCCTTAGCGGTAGCACAGATACGCAGTATTTT. Its translation is CASSLSGSTDTQYF. The gene calls are TRBV27 and TRBJ2-3; D is possibly TRBD2 (6 bases). CDR3 length equals 14 residues. V was pared by 6 bases and J by 0 bases, with 10 bases between. Germline V gene data show CDR1 as MNHEY and CDR2 as SMNVEV (reference sequence).

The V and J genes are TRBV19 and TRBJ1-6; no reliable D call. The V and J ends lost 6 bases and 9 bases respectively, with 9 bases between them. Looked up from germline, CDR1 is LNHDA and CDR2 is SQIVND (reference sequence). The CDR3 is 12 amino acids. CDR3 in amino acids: CASSAQASPLHF. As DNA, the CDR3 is TGTGCCAGTAGCGCTCAGGCTTCACCCCTCCACTTT.